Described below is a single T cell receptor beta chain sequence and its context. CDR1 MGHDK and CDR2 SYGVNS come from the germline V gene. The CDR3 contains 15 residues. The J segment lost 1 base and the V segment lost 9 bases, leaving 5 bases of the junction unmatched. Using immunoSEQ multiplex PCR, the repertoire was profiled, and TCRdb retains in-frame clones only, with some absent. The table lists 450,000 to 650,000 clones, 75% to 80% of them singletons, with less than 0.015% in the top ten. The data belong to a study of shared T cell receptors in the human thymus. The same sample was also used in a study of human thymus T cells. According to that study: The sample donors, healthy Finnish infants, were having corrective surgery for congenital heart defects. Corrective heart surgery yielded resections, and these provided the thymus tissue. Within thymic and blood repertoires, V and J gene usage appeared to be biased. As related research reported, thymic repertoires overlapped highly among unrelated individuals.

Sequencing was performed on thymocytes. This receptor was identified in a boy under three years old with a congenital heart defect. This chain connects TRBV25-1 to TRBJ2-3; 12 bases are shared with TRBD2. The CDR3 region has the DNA TGTGCCAGTCGAAGACTAGCGGGAGGCACAGATACGCAGTATTTT. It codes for CASRRLAGGTDTQYF.